Shown below are 23 T cell receptor beta chains from a single sample sequenced in a study of cytomegalovirus exposure and HLA in healthy donors (dated by TCRdb to 2017 to 2019). The library was generated by the immunoSEQ multiplex PCR assay. A mixture of 60 forward primers for TCR Vbeta segments and 13 reverse primers for TCR Jbeta segments was used in the multiplex PCR. The table was pulled from immuneACCESS by TCRdb, which kept in-frame rearrangements only. Such tables lose some clones; where checked, under half of the loss comes from unresolved V genes, and the rest has no known cause. Across this sample there are roughly 150,000 clones, with around 82% seen only once. The ten largest clones take up around 7% of the sample. The sequenced material came from PBMCs. The receptors originated from a woman aged 45-60 years in good health and CMV-seropositive.

V and J are TRBV7-8 and TRBJ2-4; possible D gene TRBD1, 5 bases. The CDR3 loop spans 15 amino acids. Germline CDR1 and CDR2: SGHVS and FQNEAQ. V was clipped by 2 bases and J by 5 bases, with 13 bases between them. CDR3: CASSLTGRAQNIQYF. In nucleotides, the CDR3 is TGTGCCAGCAGCTTAACCGGCAGGGCCCAAAACATTCAGTACTTC.

The V call is TRBV7-2, the J call TRBJ2-2, with TRBD2 matching over 9 bases. Germline V CDR1 and CDR2: SGHTA, FQGNSA. The CDR3 is made up of 17 amino acids. Germline trimming cut 1 base from V and 0 bases from J; bases unmatched to any gene: 3. Here the CDR3 reads CASSLVGGGANTGELFF. The DNA for the CDR3 is TGTGCCAGCAGCTTAGTTGGCGGGGGGGCGAACACCGGGGAGCTGTTTTTT.

The J gene is TRBJ2-7, the V gene TRBV5-8; 9 bases fit TRBD1. The V and J ends lost 0 bases and 6 bases, in that order; junction bases with no gene match: 4. CDR1 and CDR2 from the germline V gene are SGHTS and YDEGEE. The CDR3 sequence is 14 residues long. The CDR3 region has the DNA TGTGCCAGCAGCTTGGGGGGACAGGGATTCGAGCAGTACTTC. It encodes CASSLGGQGFEQYF.

V usage is TRBV6-5 and J usage is TRBJ1-6; D not resolved. The germline gives CDR1 MNHEY, CDR2 SVGAGI. This CDR3 has 14 amino acids. V was pared by 6 bases and J by 8 bases, with 14 bases between. The CDR3 DNA reads as TGTGCCAGCAGGCTAAAATTGATAGATTCACCCCTCCACTTT. Translated, it gives CASRLKLIDSPLHF.

The chain has TRBV6-1 and TRBJ1-4; 9 bases are a match to TRBD1. The CDR3 extends over 14 amino acids. V dropped 6 bases and J dropped 8; count of bases not matched to a gene: 7. Germline V gives CDR1 MNHNS, CDR2 SASEGT. DNA of the CDR3: TGTGCCAGCAGGGTAGACAGGGGGGGGGAAAAACTGTTTTTT. Translation: CASRVDRGGEKLFF.

This clone was found once. The rearrangement links TRBV27 to TRBJ2-3, with D perhaps TRBD2 (5 bases). CDR3 length: 15 residues. Trimming stripped 6 bases from V and 4 bases from J, with 17 bases between. Per the germline V gene, CDR1 is MNHEY and CDR2 is SMNVEV (reference sequence). The CDR3 bases are TGTGCCAGCAGCCTTACTAGTTTATCCTCAGATACGCAGTATTTT. This sequence encodes CASSLTSLSSDTQYF.

This clone came up once. The chain carries TRBV7-3 and TRBJ2-1; possible D gene TRBD2, 6 bases. The germline V and J ends were trimmed by 2 bases and 7 bases, with 15 bases remaining between them. Germline CDR1 SGHTA, CDR2 FQGTGA. CDR3 length: 15 amino acids. CDR3 protein: CASSLGVAVQNEQFF. Here the CDR3 DNA reads TGTGCCAGCAGCTTAGGGGTAGCGGTTCAAAATGAGCAGTTCTTC.

The chain couples TRBV5-6 to TRBJ2-7; D might be TRBD1 (5 bases). The V gene lost 0 bases and the J gene lost 2 bases, with 15 bases spanning the gap. The V gene's germline CDR1 is SGHDT and CDR2 YYEEEE. The CDR3 is 16 amino acids. The CDR3 nucleotides are TGTGCCAGCAGCTTGGATGGGCAGGGCACTGCCTACGAGCAGTACTTC. Translating gives CASSLDGQGTAYEQYF.

This sequence joins TRBV5-1 and TRBJ1-6; a weak D match, TRBD1 (5 bases). The CDR3 runs to 16 residues. Trimming took 2 bases from V and 10 from J, leaving 19 bases between them. In germline, CDR1 is SGHRS, CDR2 YFSETQ. CDR3 sequence reads: CASSFGGTLSLSPLHF. CDR3 sequence (DNA): TGCGCCAGCAGCTTCGGAGGGACCTTATCTTTGTCACCCCTCCACTTT.

This clone appeared once. The rearrangement uses TRBV14 and TRBJ2-5; TRBD2 matches at 7 bases. Germline V CDR1 and CDR2: SGHDN, FVKESK. J gave up 5 bases and V 2 bases, and 2 bases lay outside the gene matches. The CDR3 is made up of 13 amino acids. This CDR3 is CASSQTGGETQYF. CDR3 coding DNA: TGTGCCAGCAGCCAAACCGGGGGGGAGACCCAGTACTTC.

The rearrangement links TRBV2 to TRBJ1-2, with 7 bases fitting TRBD1. Germline CDR1 SNHLY, CDR2 FYNNEI. The length of the CDR3 is 15 residues. The trim removed 5 bases at V and 6 bases at J, leaving 12 bases unmatched. In nucleotides, the CDR3 is TGTGCCAGCAGTTCAACGACAGGGTATTTTGATGGCTACACCTTC. It yields the protein CASSSTTGYFDGYTF.

The CDR3, as DNA: TGTGCCAGCAGTGAAGCTAGAAAAGGGGGCAGGGCTTTCTTT. Translation: CASSEARKGGRAFF. This chain uses TRBV6-1 with TRBJ1-1, with 7 positions matching TRBD1. The germline V gene encodes CDR1 MNHNS and CDR2 SASEGT. After removal of 0 bases from V and 11 bases from J, the junction contained 9 bases not matched to a gene. This CDR3 has 14 residues.

The chain has TRBV7-2 and TRBJ1-5; the match to TRBD1 covers 10 bases. Germline CDR1 and CDR2: SGHTA and FQGNSA. Trimming cost V 2 bases and J 4 bases; bases outside gene matches: 2. CDR3 length: 15 residues. The CDR3 region is CASSLQGQGNQPQHF. In DNA form, the CDR3 reads TGTGCCAGCAGCTTACAGGGACAGGGGAATCAGCCCCAGCATTTT.

The chain has TRBV2 and TRBJ2-2, with 7 bases aligning to TRBD1. The CDR3 runs to 13 residues. Germline values: CDR1 SNHLY, CDR2 FYNNEI. J was trimmed by 4 bases and V by 7 bases; bases with no gene match: 3. The CDR3, as DNA: TGTGCCAGCAAAAGGGGGCCCACCGGGGAGCTGTTTTTT. It yields the protein CASKRGPTGELFF.

V is TRBV27 and J is TRBJ1-1, with D maybe TRBD1 (5 bases). V was cut by 7 bases and J by 6 bases, with 9 bases left in between. Germline CDR1 reads MNHEY; CDR2 reads SMNVEV (reference sequence). The CDR3 contains 11 residues. The CDR3 region is CASIWGAEAFF. The CDR3 DNA reads TGTGCCAGCATTTGGGGGGCTGAAGCTTTCTTT.

The chain links TRBV2 to TRBJ2-1; 12 nucleotides line up with TRBD2. From germline, CDR1 is SNHLY and CDR2 FYNNEI. This CDR3 comprises 15 residues. V gave up 6 bases and J gave up 7 bases; unmatched junction bases: 7. DNA for the CDR3: TGTGCCAGCAGGCCCGCTAGCGGGGGGGGTAATGAGCAGTTCTTC. It translates to CASRPASGGGNEQFF.

This clone has just a few counts. The CDR3 reads CASSLMRGASTDTQYF. The CDR3 DNA sequence: TGTGCCAGCAGCTTGATGCGGGGGGCTTCCACAGATACGCAGTATTTT. The rearrangement uses TRBV5-6 and TRBJ2-3, with 8 bases that match TRBD2. Per germline, CDR1 SGHDT and CDR2 YYEEEE. Trimming took 1 base from V and 2 from J; bases not matched to a gene: 6. CDR3 length: 16 amino acids. Combining the CDR3 with reference TRBV5-6 and TRBJ2-3 gives the whole variable domain DAGVTQSPTHLIKTRGQQVTLRCSPKSGHDTVSWYQQALGQGPQFIFQYYEEEERQRGNFPDRFSGHQFPNYSSELNVNALLLGDSALYLCASSLMRGASTDTQYFGPGTRLTVL.

This chain connects TRBV4-3 to TRBJ2-7; D ambiguous. The CDR3 loop spans 14 amino acids. Trimming removed 1 base from V and 3 bases from J, with 10 bases in between. Germline V gives CDR1 LGHNA, CDR2 YSLEER. The CDR3 coding sequence is TGCGCCAGCAGCCAAGCGGGTGGCCACTACGAGCAGTACTTC. Amino acids: CASSQAGGHYEQYF.

The genes are TRBV4-1 and TRBJ2-5, with 7 nucleotides matching TRBD1. The closer fit of TRBJ2-7 to the DNA end suggests the J call may be wrong. This CDR3 has 14 residues. CDR1 MGHRA and CDR2 YSYEKL come from the germline V gene. The CDR3 reads CASSQWDRSYEQYF. DNA for the CDR3: TGCGCCAGCAGCCAATGGGACAGATCCTACGAGCAGTACTTC.

The chain couples TRBV5-8 to TRBJ2-2; the match to TRBD1 covers 8 bases. Germline loops: CDR1 SGHTS, CDR2 YDEGEE. This CDR3 has 18 residues. V lost 2 bases, J lost 4 bases, and 13 bases stayed unmatched. The CDR3 DNA is TGTGCCAGCAGCTTTGTGTTTTCGGGACAGGCGGGCACCGGGGAGCTGTTTTTT. Translated, it gives CASSFVFSGQAGTGELFF. The full variable domain, in which reference TRBV5-8 and TRBJ2-2 provide the parts outside the CDR3, is EAGVTQSPTHLIKTRGQQATLRCSPISGHTSVYWYQQALGLGLQFLLWYDEGEERNRGNFPPRFSGRQFPNYSSELNVNALELEDSALYLCASSFVFSGQAGTGELFFGEGSRLTVL.

This rearrangement joins TRBV7-3 to TRBJ2-3, with TRBD2 matching over 14 bases. Trimming at V came to 4 bases and at J to 1 base, leaving 10 bases not matched to a gene. CDR1 is SGHTA and CDR2 is FQGTGA in the germline V gene. The CDR3 length is 19 residues. Written as DNA, the CDR3 is TGTGCCAGCAGCTCAGTTGCCTTGACTAGCGGGGGGGGCACAGATACGCAGTATTTT. Translated: CASSSVALTSGGGTDTQYF.

This clone was detected only once. V gene TRBV10-1 combines with J gene TRBJ2-3, with D maybe TRBD1 (6 bases). Germline CDR1 and CDR2: WNHNN and SYGVQD (reference sequence). With 8 bases removed from V and 3 bases from J, the gap between germline ends came to 9 bases. CDR3 length: 12 residues. The CDR3 bases are TGCGCCAGCTCGGACAGAACAGATACGCAGTATTTT. Protein sequence: CASSDRTDTQYF.

This clone was found a few times. The chain joins TRBV19 to TRBJ1-5; 7 bases agree with TRBD1. V shed 8 bases and J 2 bases; nucleotides not matched to a gene: 12. The CDR3 loop spans 16 amino acids. CDR1 and CDR2 (germline): LNHDA, SQIVND (reference sequence). The CDR3 sequence: CASLETGFGGNQPQHF. DNA of the CDR3: TGTGCCAGTCTAGAGACAGGGTTTGGGGGCAATCAGCCCCAGCATTTT.